The T cell receptor beta chain described here comes from a study of PD-L1 blockade in urothelial cancer. TCRdb keeps only in-frame clones here, not all; method: immunoSEQ multiplex PCR. The repertoire holds under 25,000 clones, with 82% as singletons. Germline assignment: CDR1 MGHRA and CDR2 YSYEKL. V lost 0 bases and J 2 bases, leaving 10 bases between the germline ends. The CDR3 loop spans 15 amino acids. The time point was: peripheral blood 6 weeks after treatment start. The V and J genes are TRBV4-1 and TRBJ1-1, with D possibly matching TRBD1 (6 bases). The receptor comes from a man between 70 and 80 years old with urothelial cancer. The sample was PBMCs, taken around atezolizumab (anti-PD-L1) treatment. For the CDR3, the DNA is TGCGCCAGCAGCCAAGATCCAGGGGTTAACACTGAAGCTTTCTTT. Translation gives CASSQDPGVNTEAFF.